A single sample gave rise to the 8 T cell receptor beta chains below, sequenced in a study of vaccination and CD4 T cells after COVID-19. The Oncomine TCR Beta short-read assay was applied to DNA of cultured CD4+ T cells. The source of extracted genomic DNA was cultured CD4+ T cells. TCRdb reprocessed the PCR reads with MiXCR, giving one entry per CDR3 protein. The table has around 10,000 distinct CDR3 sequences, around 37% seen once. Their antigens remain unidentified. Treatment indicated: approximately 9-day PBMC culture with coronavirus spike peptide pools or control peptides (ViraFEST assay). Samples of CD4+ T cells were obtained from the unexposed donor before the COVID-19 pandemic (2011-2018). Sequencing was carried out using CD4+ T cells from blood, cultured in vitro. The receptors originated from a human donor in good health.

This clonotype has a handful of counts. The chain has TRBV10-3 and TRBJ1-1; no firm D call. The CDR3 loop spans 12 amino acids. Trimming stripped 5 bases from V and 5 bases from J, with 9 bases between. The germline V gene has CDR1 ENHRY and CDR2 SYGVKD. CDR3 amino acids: CAISLGSTEAFF. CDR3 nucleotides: TGTGCCATCAGTCTGGGGAGTACTGAAGCTTTCTTT.

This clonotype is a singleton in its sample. DNA for the CDR3: TGTGCCAGCAGCTTGGGGACCCAAGGAGTGGCAGATACGCAGTATTTT. Translating gives CASSLGTQGVADTQYF. The chain combines TRBV11-2 with TRBJ2-3; D may be TRBD1 or TRBD2 (5 bases each). Trimming removed 3 bases from V and 4 bases from J, with 17 bases in between. The CDR3 spans 16 residues. The germline gives CDR1 SGHAT, CDR2 FQNNGV. Supplemented by reference TRBV11-2 and TRBJ2-3, the full variable domain reads EAGVAQSPRYKIIEKRQSVAFWCNPISGHATLYWYQQILGQGPKLLIQFQNNGVVDDSQLPKDRFSAERLKGVDSTLKIQPAKLEDSAVYLCASSLGTQGVADTQYFGPGTRLTVL.

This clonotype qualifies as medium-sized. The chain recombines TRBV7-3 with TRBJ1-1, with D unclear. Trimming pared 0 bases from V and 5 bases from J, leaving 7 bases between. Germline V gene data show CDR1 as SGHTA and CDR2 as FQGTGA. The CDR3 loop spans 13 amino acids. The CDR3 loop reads CASSLTSRTEAFF. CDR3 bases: TGTGCCAGCAGCTTAACGTCTAGGACTGAAGCTTTCTTT.

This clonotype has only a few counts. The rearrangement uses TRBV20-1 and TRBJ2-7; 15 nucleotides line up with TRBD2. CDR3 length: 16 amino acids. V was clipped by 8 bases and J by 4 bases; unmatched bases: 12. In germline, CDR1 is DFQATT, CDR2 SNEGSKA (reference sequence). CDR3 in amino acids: CSPYSPGTSGGYEQYF. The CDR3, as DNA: TGCAGTCCCTACTCCCCCGGGACTAGCGGGGGGTACGAGCAGTACTTC.

The CDR3 DNA follows: TGTGCCAGCAGCTTAACCGGGACTAGCTCCGACTCCTACGAGCAGTACTTC. Translated: CASSLTGTSSDSYEQYF. The V call is TRBV7-3, the J call TRBJ2-7, with TRBD2 matching over 9 bases. Losses at the gene ends were 0 bases for V and 0 bases for J; bases not matched to a gene: 6. The germline CDR1 and CDR2 sequences are SGHTA and FQGTGA. This CDR3 spans 17 amino acids. Variable domain in full (rest from reference TRBV7-3 and TRBJ2-7): GAGVSQTPSNKVTEKGKYVELRCDPISGHTALYWYRQSLGQGPEFLIYFQGTGAADDSGLPNDRFFAVRPEGSVSTLKIQRTERGDSAVYLCASSLTGTSSDSYEQYFGPGTRLTVT.

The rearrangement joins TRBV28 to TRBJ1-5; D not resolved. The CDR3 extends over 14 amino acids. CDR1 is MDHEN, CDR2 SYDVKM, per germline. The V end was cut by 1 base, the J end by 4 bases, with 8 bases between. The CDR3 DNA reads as TGTGCCAGCAGTTTATCAGGCCTGAATCAGCCCCAGCATTTT. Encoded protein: CASSLSGLNQPQHF.

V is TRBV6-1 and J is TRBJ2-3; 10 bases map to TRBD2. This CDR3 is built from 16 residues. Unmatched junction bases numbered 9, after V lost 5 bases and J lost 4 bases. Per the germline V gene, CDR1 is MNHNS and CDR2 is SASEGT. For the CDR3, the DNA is TGTGCCAGCAGTAACCCTAGCGGGAGAGGGGCAGATACGCAGTATTTT. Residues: CASSNPSGRGADTQYF.

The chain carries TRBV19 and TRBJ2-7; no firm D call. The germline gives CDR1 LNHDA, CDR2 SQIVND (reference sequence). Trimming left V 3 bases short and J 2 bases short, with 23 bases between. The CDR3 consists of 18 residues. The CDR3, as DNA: TGTGCCAGTAGTATTCCCTTCGGACCAGCTAAGGTCCCCTACGAGCAGTACTTC. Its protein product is CASSIPFGPAKVPYEQYF. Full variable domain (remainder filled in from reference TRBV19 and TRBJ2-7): DGGITQSPKYLFRKEGQNVTLSCEQNLNHDAMYWYRQDPGQGLRLIYYSQIVNDFQKGDIAEGYSVSREKKESFPLTVTSAQKNPTAFYLCASSIPFGPAKVPYEQYFGPGTRLTVT.